This TCR beta chain was obtained from a study of shared T cell receptors in the human thymus. CDR1 is SGDLS, CDR2 YYNGEE, per germline. V lost 2 bases and J 0 bases, leaving 12 bases between the germline ends. This CDR3 comprises 15 residues. This clone was observed once. The data were produced by immunoSEQ multiplex PCR, yet TCRdb's version contains in-frame clones alone and is incomplete. Of some 640,000 clones listed, around 87% are singletons. This same sample was also part of a study on human thymus T cells. That work states: There appeared to be biased usage of V and J genes in thymic and blood repertoires. Unrelated individuals were reported by related research to share highly overlapping thymic repertoires.

Sequenced material: thymocytes. This chain joins TRBV9 and TRBJ2-7; weak D call: TRBD2 (7 bases). The origin of this receptor is a boy less than two years old with a congenital heart defect. The CDR3 reads CASSVGGAPSYEQYF. Written as DNA, the CDR3 is TGTGCCAGCAGCGTGGGGGGGGCCCCCTCCTACGAGCAGTACTTC. Looking up the rest from reference TRBV9 and TRBJ2-7 gives the full variable domain: DSGVTQTPKHLITATGQRVTLRCSPRSGDLSVYWYQQSLDQGLQFLIQYYNGEERAKGNILERFSAQQFPDLHSELNLSSLELGDSALYFCASSVGGAPSYEQYFGPGTRLTVT.